This passage covers 18 T cell receptor beta chains from one sample sequenced in a study of OX40 agonist ivuxolimab in advanced cancers. Method: immunoSEQ multiplex PCR; TCRdb's copy keeps in-frame clones and lacks some. This table holds roughly 76,000 clones, approximately 86% found once. The sequenced sample was CD4+ or CD8+ T cells sorted from blood, obtained in a trial of the OX40 agonist ivuxolimab. These receptors came from an adult with an advanced solid tumor such as melanoma, head and neck, liver or kidney cancer.

V is TRBV18 and J is TRBJ2-7; perhaps D is TRBD1 or TRBD2 (5 bases each). Germline values: CDR1 KGHSH, CDR2 LQKENI. This CDR3 has 12 amino acids. The V end lost 6 bases, the J end lost 0 bases, and 6 bases lay between the germline ends. Written as DNA, the CDR3 is TGTGCCAGCTCGGGACCCTCCTACGAGCAGTACGTC. Protein: CASSGPSYEQYV.

This clone occurred a few times. The rearrangement links TRBV6-5 to TRBJ1-6, with a weak D call TRBD1 (6 bases). Trimming took 6 bases from V and 7 from J, leaving 13 bases between them. This CDR3 is built from 14 residues. Germline assignment: CDR1 MNHEY and CDR2 SVGAGI. The chain's CDR3 is CASSRQERNSPLHF. The CDR3 DNA reads as TGTGCCAGCAGCAGACAGGAGCGGAATTCACCCCTCCACTTT.

The J gene is TRBJ2-5, the V gene TRBV11-2; tentatively, D is TRBD2 (6 bases). Germline V gene sequence: CDR1 SGHAT, CDR2 FQNNGV. This CDR3 is built from 14 residues. Trimming took 3 bases from V and 3 from J, leaving 11 bases between them. The CDR3 loop reads CASSFGRGKETQYF. In nucleotides, the CDR3 is TGTGCCAGCAGCTTCGGCCGGGGGAAAGAGACCCAGTACTTC.

This chain joins TRBV28 and TRBJ1-2; TRBD1 might be the D (5 bases). The germline V gene encodes CDR1 MDHEN and CDR2 SYDVKM. The CDR3 length is 14 residues. With 10 bases removed from V and 7 bases from J, the gap between germline ends came to 22 bases. CDR3 residues: CATNPAEGLGGYTF. DNA of the CDR3: TGTGCCACCAACCCGGCGGAGGGGTTAGGTGGCTACACCTTC.

This clone occurred once. V is TRBV11-1 and J is TRBJ1-3, with 8 bases aligning to TRBD1. The CDR3 covers 17 residues. V gave up 3 bases and J gave up 0 bases; unmatched junction bases: 7. Germline V gene lookup returns CDR1 SGHAT and CDR2 FQDESV (reference sequence). The CDR3 sequence is CASSFGQGASSGNTIYF. The CDR3 DNA is TGTGCCAGCAGCTTCGGACAGGGAGCCTCCTCTGGAAACACCATATATTTT.

V is TRBV18 and J is TRBJ2-7; no definite D call. The V end was cut by 2 bases, the J end by 4 bases, with 6 bases between. Germline CDR1 is KGHSH and CDR2 is LQKENI. The CDR3 extends over 12 amino acids. The CDR3 coding sequence is TGTGCCAGCTCACCAGATCGTTACGAGCAGTACTTC. Its translation: CASSPDRYEQYF.

The V call is TRBV27, the J call TRBJ1-1; the D is unclear. CDR3 length equals 13 residues. With 3 bases removed from V and 2 bases from J, the gap between germline ends came to 7 bases. CDR1 is MNHEY and CDR2 is SMNVEV in the germline V gene (reference sequence). This chain's CDR3 is CASSFAGNTEAFF. In DNA form, the CDR3 reads TGTGCCAGCAGTTTCGCAGGAAACACTGAAGCTTTCTTT.

The rearrangement joins TRBV18 to TRBJ2-7; 8 bases fit TRBD1. Per germline, CDR1 KGHSH and CDR2 LQKENI. V lost 0 bases to trimming and J lost 0 bases; unmatched junction nucleotides: 1. The CDR3 extends over 15 amino acids. CDR3 in amino acids: CASSPPGTGSYEQYF. Written as DNA, the CDR3 is TGTGCCAGCTCACCACCCGGGACAGGCTCCTACGAGCAGTACTTC. The variable domain in full, completed from reference TRBV18 and TRBJ2-7, reads NAGVMQNPRHLVRRRGQEARLRCSPMKGHSHVYWYRQLPEEGLKFMVYLQKENIIDESGMPKERFSAEFPKEGPSILRIQQVVRGDSAAYFCASSPPGTGSYEQYFGPGTRLTVT.

This clone showed up just once. The V and J genes are TRBV11-1 and TRBJ2-6; a weak D match, TRBD1 (6 bases). Germline assignment: CDR1 SGHAT and CDR2 FQDESV (reference sequence). This CDR3 contains 13 residues. Trimming removed 7 bases at V and 3 bases at J, with 7 bases between. CDR3 coding DNA: TGTGCCAGCACCAGGGGTGGGGCCAACGTCCTGACTTTC. This codes for CASTRGGANVLTF. Combining the CDR3 with reference TRBV11-1 and TRBJ2-6 gives the whole variable domain EAEVAQSPRYKITEKSQAVAFWCDPISGHATLYWYRQILGQGPELLVQFQDESVVDDSQLPKDRFSAERLKGVDSTLKIQPAELGDSAMYLCASTRGGANVLTFGAGSRLTVL.

The chain links TRBV4-1 to TRBJ1-1; D may be TRBD1 (6 bases). CDR3 size: 15 residues. V was pared by 0 bases and J by 4 bases, with 12 bases between. CDR1 is MGHRA, CDR2 YSYEKL, per germline. This CDR3 reads CASSQERQVSTEAFF. The CDR3 nucleotides read TGCGCCAGCAGCCAAGAACGACAGGTTTCCACTGAAGCTTTCTTT.

On this clone itself: The junction departs from germline at one end; a sequencing error may be responsible. The same CDR3 also results from other DNA sequences found in this sample. This chain uses TRBV6-5 with TRBJ1-6; D is undetermined. CDR3 length equals 15 residues. Germline lookup yields CDR1 MNHEY and CDR2 SVGAGI. CDR3 sequence reads: CASSYSPTSVSPLHF. The CDR3 DNA reads as TGTGCCAGCAGTTACTCCCCGACCTCAGTGTCACCCCTCCACTTC.

The V call is TRBV2, the J call TRBJ1-2; 7 nucleotides line up with TRBD1. V lost 6 bases, J lost 2 bases, and 6 bases stayed unmatched. The CDR3 sequence is 14 residues long. Looked up from germline, CDR1 is SNHLY and CDR2 is FYNNEI. In nucleotides, the CDR3 is TGTGCCAGCAGGGGGACGACAGGGAACTATGGCTACACCTTC. Its translation: CASRGTTGNYGYTF.

V gene TRBV7-7 combines with J gene TRBJ2-1; 9 positions match TRBD2. Trimming removed 5 bases from V and 4 bases from J; junction bases left unmatched: 6. The CDR3 consists of 15 residues. CDR1 and CDR2 (germline): SSHAT, FNYEAQ (reference sequence). CDR3 nucleotide sequence: TGTGCCAGCAGCCCGACTAGCGGAATGTACAATGAGCAGTTCTTC. Encoded protein: CASSPTSGMYNEQFF.

The genes are TRBV6-5 and TRBJ2-7; TRBD2 matches at 9 bases. The CDR3 spans 15 residues. Germline CDR1 reads MNHEY; CDR2 reads SVGAGI. V gave up 6 bases and J gave up 3 bases; unmatched junction bases: 9. CDR3 DNA: TGTGCCAGCAGCATAGGGACTAGCAGGCTCTACGAGCAGTACGTC. This translates into CASSIGTSRLYEQYV.

About this clone: The identical CDR3 is also encoded by other nucleotide sequences in the sample. The chain links TRBV7-9 to TRBJ2-7; tentatively, D is TRBD1 (6 bases). Germline V gives CDR1 SEHNR, CDR2 FQNEAQ (reference sequence). CDR3 length equals 13 residues. V lost 9 bases and J 6 bases, leaving 18 bases between the germline ends. The CDR3 loop is CASSKETRGEQYF. CDR3 sequence (DNA): TGTGCCAGTAGCAAGGAAACCAGGGGCGAGCAGTACTTC.

J is TRBJ2-1 and V is TRBV2; 8 positions match TRBD1. The CDR3 consists of 13 residues. Trimming cost V 6 bases and J 6 bases; bases outside gene matches: 4. Germline V gene sequence: CDR1 SNHLY, CDR2 FYNNEI. CDR3 residues: CASRGTGTNEQFF. CDR3 nucleotides: TGTGCCAGCAGGGGGACAGGAACCAATGAGCAGTTCTTC.

V and J are TRBV6-5 and TRBJ2-7; D may be TRBD1 or TRBD2 (5 bases each). Germline lookup yields CDR1 MNHEY and CDR2 SVGAGI. V dropped 5 bases and J dropped 4 bases, with 18 bases sitting between them. CDR3 size: 15 residues. The CDR3 nucleotides are TGTGCCAGCAGTCCTTCCGGGGCCCTCCTGTACGAGCAGTACTTC. Its protein is CASSPSGALLYEQYF.

This clone was observed once. The rearrangement links TRBV10-3 to TRBJ2-3; no clear D. Trimming shortened V by 6 bases and J by 2 bases, and 12 bases separated the two germline ends. The germline CDR1 and CDR2 sequences are ENHRY and SYGVKD. The CDR3 runs 14 residues. The CDR3 is CAIRPSVHTDTQYF. The CDR3, as DNA: TGTGCCATCAGGCCCAGTGTCCACACAGATACGCAGTATTTT.